The subject of this entry is one TCR beta chain. The method was immunoSEQ multiplex PCR; TCRdb's version includes in-frame clones alone and lacks a portion of them. The sample holds 500,000 to 750,000 clones, approximately 87% seen once. Per the germline V gene, CDR1 is GTSNPN and CDR2 is SVGIG (reference sequence). Trimming stripped 0 bases from V and 4 bases from J, with 3 bases between. CDR3 length equals 11 residues. This entry is derived from a study of shared T cell receptors in the human thymus. These sequences were also reported in another study, on human thymus T cells. From that report: Corrective surgery for congenital heart defects was being performed on the healthy Finnish infants who served as donors. Thymus specimens were resections from corrective heart surgery. Thymic and blood repertoires seemed to show skewed V and J gene use. Unrelated individuals reportedly shared highly overlapping thymic TCR repertoires.

The TCR comes from a boy under two years old with a congenital heart defect. The gene calls are TRBV30 and TRBJ2-5, with D unclear. Input material: thymocytes. CDR3 sequence reads: CAWSVGETQYF. The CDR3 region has the DNA TGTGCCTGGAGTGTCGGAGAGACCCAGTACTTC.